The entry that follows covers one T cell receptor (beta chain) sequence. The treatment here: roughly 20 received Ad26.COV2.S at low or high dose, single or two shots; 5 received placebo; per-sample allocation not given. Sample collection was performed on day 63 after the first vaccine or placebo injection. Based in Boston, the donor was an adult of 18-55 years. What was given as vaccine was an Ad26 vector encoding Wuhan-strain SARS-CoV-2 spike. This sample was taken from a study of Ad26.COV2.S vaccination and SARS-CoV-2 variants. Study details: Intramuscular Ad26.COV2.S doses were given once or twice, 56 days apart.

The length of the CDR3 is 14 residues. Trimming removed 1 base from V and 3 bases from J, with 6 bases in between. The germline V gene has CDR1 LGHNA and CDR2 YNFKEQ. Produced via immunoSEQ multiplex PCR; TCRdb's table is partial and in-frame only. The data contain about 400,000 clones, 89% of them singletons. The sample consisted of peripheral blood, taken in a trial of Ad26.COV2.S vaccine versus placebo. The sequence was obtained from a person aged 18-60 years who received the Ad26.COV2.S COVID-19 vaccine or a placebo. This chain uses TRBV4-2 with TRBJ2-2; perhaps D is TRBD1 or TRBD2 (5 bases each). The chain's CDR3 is CASSQGGDTGELFF. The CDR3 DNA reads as TGTGCCAGCAGCCAAGGAGGGGACACCGGGGAGCTGTTTTTT.